The 32 T cell receptor beta chains given below trace back to one sample, sequenced in a study of blood T cell repertoires in COVID-19. Some clones are missing from TCRdb's copy, which holds only in-frame ones; the method was immunoSEQ multiplex PCR. The sample includes 130,000 to 150,000 clones, roughly nine tenths of them seen just once. The sample was peripheral blood. Receptors originate from a human donor in a cohort sampled during active COVID-19.

This sequence joins TRBV4-3 and TRBJ1-6; D gene uncertain. The V gene's germline CDR1 is LGHNA and CDR2 YSLEER. The ends were cut back, 4 bases at V and 5 bases at J, with 12 bases in the middle. The CDR3 totals 15 residues. As DNA, the CDR3 is TGCGCCAGCAGCCGGCGGGGAAGCCATAATTCACCCCTCCACTTT. It translates to CASSRRGSHNSPLHF.

This clone came up a few times. The chain joins TRBV6-5 to TRBJ1-6; D is possibly TRBD1 (6 bases). V shed 5 bases and J shed 6 bases, with 11 bases lying between them. CDR1 is MNHEY, CDR2 SVGAGI, per germline. The CDR3 is made up of 14 amino acids. DNA of the CDR3: TGTGCCAGCAGTCCGACAGGTTTTAATTCACCCCTCCACTTT. It yields the protein CASSPTGFNSPLHF.

This chain connects TRBV10-3 to TRBJ1-1; D is ambiguous. This CDR3 comprises 12 residues. CDR1 and CDR2 (germline): ENHRY, SYGVKD. Trimming took 4 bases from V and 7 from J, leaving 10 bases between them. DNA for the CDR3: TGTGCCATCAGTGCTTCATCGGGTGAAGCTTTCTTT. It translates to CAISASSGEAFF.

This clone was seen only a few times. V and J are TRBV19 and TRBJ2-7; D possibly corresponds to TRBD1 (6 bases). Germline CDR1 and CDR2: LNHDA and SQIVND (reference sequence). V lost 2 bases, J lost 2 bases, and 10 bases lay in between. The CDR3 loop spans 14 amino acids. Here the CDR3 reads CASSIRNRAYEQYF. CDR3 nucleotide sequence: TGTGCCAGTAGTATAAGAAACAGGGCCTACGAGCAGTACTTC.

The chain joins TRBV19 to TRBJ1-1, with D possibly matching TRBD1 (5 bases). Germline CDR1 and CDR2: LNHDA and SQIVND (reference sequence). This CDR3 spans 10 amino acids. V shed 10 bases and J shed 9 bases, with 12 bases lying between them. In DNA form, the CDR3 reads TGTGCCACACATGCAGGGAAAGCTTTCTTT. Encoded protein: CATHAGKAFF.

The rearrangement uses TRBV19 and TRBJ1-5, with a possible D match to TRBD1 (5 bases). This CDR3 comprises 16 residues. With 3 bases removed from V and 0 bases from J, the gap between germline ends came to 12 bases. Germline CDR1 and CDR2: LNHDA and SQIVND (reference sequence). DNA of the CDR3: TGTGCCAGTAGTATTCAGGGAGCGGGTAGCAATCAGCCCCAGCATTTT. Translating it yields CASSIQGAGSNQPQHF.

This clone was counted many times. The chain couples TRBV6-5 to TRBJ2-2, with TRBD1 as a possible D gene (5 bases). Trimming pared 7 bases from V and 4 bases from J, leaving 13 bases between. The CDR3 has 14 amino acids. Germline lookup yields CDR1 MNHEY and CDR2 SVGAGI. The CDR3 DNA reads as TGTGCCAGCACCCCAGGGTCGGGCACCGGGGAGCTGTTTTTT. It yields the protein CASTPGSGTGELFF.

The V call is TRBV9, the J call TRBJ1-2; D not certain. Germline lookup yields CDR1 SGDLS and CDR2 YYNGEE. Trimming took off 0 bases at V and 5 bases at J, with 17 bases between the two ends. This CDR3 is 16 amino acids long. The CDR3, as DNA: TGTGCCAGCAGCGTAGCTGAGGGCTTACTTCCATATGGCTACACCTTC. Amino acid sequence: CASSVAEGLLPYGYTF.

CDR3 coding DNA: TGTGCCAGCAGTTACGCAGGAAATCAGCCCCAGCATTTT. Amino acids: CASSYAGNQPQHF. The chain uses TRBV6-5 and TRBJ1-5; D ambiguous. The V and J ends lost 2 bases and 4 bases respectively, with 6 bases between them. CDR3 length: 13 residues. Germline assignment: CDR1 MNHEY and CDR2 SVGAGI.

DNA of the CDR3: TGTGCCAGCAGCTTAGCGCTTGGGGGGGAGCAGTACTTC. It encodes CASSLALGGEQYF. This chain connects TRBV7-9 to TRBJ2-7, with a weak D call TRBD2 (6 bases). Germline CDR1 reads SEHNR; CDR2 reads FQNEAQ (reference sequence). CDR3 length: 13 amino acids. The V gene lost 0 bases and the J gene lost 7 bases, with 10 bases spanning the gap. The whole variable domain, remainder taken from reference TRBV7-9 and TRBJ2-7, is DTGVSQNPRHKITKRGQNVTFRCDPISEHNRLYWYRQTLGQGPEFLTYFQNEAQLEKSRLLSDRFSAERPKGSFSTLEIQRTEQGDSAMYLCASSLALGGEQYFGPGTRLTVT.

This chain links TRBV27 with TRBJ2-1, with 8 positions matching TRBD2. CDR1 MNHEY and CDR2 SMNVEV come from the germline V gene (reference sequence). The CDR3 has 16 amino acids. Unmatched junction bases numbered 13, after V lost 8 bases and J lost 4 bases. CDR3 nucleotide sequence: TGTGCCAGCTCCCAGACCCCTGAGCGGGGGTACAATGAGCAGTTCTTC. This encodes CASSQTPERGYNEQFF.

The CDR3 reads CASSIAPWRAGGPFVSDTQYF. The CDR3, as DNA: TGTGCCAGTAGTATAGCCCCTTGGAGAGCGGGGGGCCCGTTCGTATCAGATACGCAGTATTTT. The chain uses TRBV19 and TRBJ2-3, with 9 positions matching TRBD2. Per germline, CDR1 LNHDA and CDR2 SQIVND (reference sequence). The CDR3 is made up of 21 amino acids. With V trimmed by 1 base and J by 4 bases, 21 bases remained unmatched.

Remarks on this clone: The sample has other DNA sequences that encode this CDR3 too. The rearrangement joins TRBV29-1 to TRBJ2-3; D possibly corresponds to TRBD1 (5 bases). CDR1 and CDR2 from the germline V gene are SQVTM and ANQGSEA. Trimming shortened V by 3 bases and J by 3 bases, and 10 bases separated the two germline ends. The CDR3 spans 13 residues. The CDR3 reads CSVEGQGTDTQYF. The DNA for the CDR3 is TGCAGCGTTGAGGGGCAGGGAACAGATACGCAGTATTTT.

The chain uses TRBV5-8 and TRBJ1-1; D gene ambiguous. This CDR3 is 12 amino acids long. Trimming took 1 base from V and 8 from J, leaving 9 bases between them. Germline V gives CDR1 SGHTS, CDR2 YDEGEE. The CDR3 coding sequence is TGTGCCAGCAGCTTGCGAATGAGAGAAGCTTTCTTT. Its translation: CASSLRMREAFF.

The CDR3: CASSPLYEQYF. As DNA, the CDR3 is TGTGCCAGCAGTCCCCTCTACGAGCAGTACTTC. V usage is TRBV6-5 and J usage is TRBJ2-7; D gene unclear. The CDR3 spans 11 residues. Trimming shortened V by 5 bases and J by 3 bases, and 5 bases separated the two germline ends. Germline CDR1 and CDR2: MNHEY and SVGAGI.

The V gene is TRBV11-3, the J gene TRBJ1-2, with D uncertain. This CDR3 region has 12 residues. The germline V gene encodes CDR1 SGHNT and CDR2 YENEEA. The V end lost 5 bases, the J end lost 9 bases, and 13 bases lay between the germline ends. The CDR3: CASSPPRASYTF. CDR3 DNA sequence: TGTGCCAGCAGCCCGCCGAGGGCAAGCTACACCTTC. The entire variable domain, with the rest obtained from reference TRBV11-3 and TRBJ1-2, is as follows: EAGVVQSPRYKIIEKKQPVAFWCNPISGHNTLYWYLQNLGQGPELLIRYENEEAVDDSQLPKDRFSAERLKGVDSTLKIQPAELGDSAVYLCASSPPRASYTFGSGTRLTVV.

The chain joins TRBV18 to TRBJ2-7, with D maybe TRBD1 (6 bases). CDR1 and CDR2 (germline): KGHSH, LQKENI. Trimming removed 4 bases at V and 3 bases at J, with 22 bases between. The length of the CDR3 is 17 residues. CDR3 protein: CASSLRGGGLIFYEQYF. The CDR3 nucleotides are TGTGCCAGCTCACTCCGGGGTGGGGGCTTAATTTTCTACGAGCAGTACTTC. The full variable domain, with the rest looked up from reference TRBV18 and TRBJ2-7, is NAGVMQNPRHLVRRRGQEARLRCSPMKGHSHVYWYRQLPEEGLKFMVYLQKENIIDESGMPKERFSAEFPKEGPSILRIQQVVRGDSAAYFCASSLRGGGLIFYEQYFGPGTRLTVT.

The table lists this clone with a count of one. The chain recombines TRBV6-2 or TRBV6-3 with TRBJ2-7, with D possibly TRBD1 on 6 matching bases. Germline V lookup: CDR1 MNHEY, CDR2 SVGEGT. The CDR3 length is 14 residues. The V and J ends lost 2 bases and 0 bases respectively, with 8 bases between them. CDR3 nucleotide sequence: TGTGCCAGCAGTTACCGGGACAACTCCTACGAGCAGTACTTC. This translates into CASSYRDNSYEQYF.

In the case of this clone: Other DNA sequences within the sample encode an identical CDR3. CDR3 DNA: TGTGCCAGCAGTTACGTGGGGGGGCGAGGCACCGGGGAGCTGTTTTTT. It codes for CASSYVGGRGTGELFF. V and J are TRBV6-2 or TRBV6-3 and TRBJ2-2; tentative D call: TRBD2 (7 bases). This CDR3 contains 16 residues. The germline CDR1 and CDR2 sequences are MNHEY and SVGEGT. V was shortened by 2 bases and J by 4 bases, with 14 bases between the two germline ends.

The chain carries TRBV7-2 and TRBJ1-2; no reliable D call. Trimming pared 2 bases from V and 2 bases from J, leaving 18 bases between. Germline V lookup: CDR1 SGHTA, CDR2 FQGNSA. This CDR3 has 17 residues. The CDR3 here is CASSLNDGEGANYGYTF. Here the CDR3 DNA reads TGTGCCAGCAGCTTAAATGACGGGGAGGGAGCGAACTATGGCTACACCTTC. The full variable domain, with the rest looked up from reference TRBV7-2 and TRBJ1-2, is GAGVSQSPSNKVTEKGKDVELRCDPISGHTALYWYRQSLGQGLEFLIYFQGNSAPDKSGLPSDRFSAERTGGSVSTLTIQRTQQEDSAVYLCASSLNDGEGANYGYTFGSGTRLTVV.

The chain links TRBV6-5 to TRBJ1-1; TRBD1 matches at 7 bases. The CDR3 totals 13 residues. V dropped 11 bases and J dropped 5; count of bases not matched to a gene: 11. The V gene's germline CDR1 is MNHEY and CDR2 SVGAGI. CDR3 region: CAARQGWQTEAFF. CDR3 coding DNA: TGTGCCGCGAGACAGGGATGGCAAACTGAAGCTTTCTTT.

The V gene is TRBV7-9, the J gene TRBJ2-3; possibly TRBD2 for D (5 bases). Germline V gives CDR1 SEHNR, CDR2 FQNEAQ (reference sequence). Between the trimmed V and J ends, which lost 5 bases and 6 bases, there was a span of 21 bases. The CDR3 runs 16 residues. CDR3 in amino acids: CASSTPTSRGSDTQYF. The CDR3, as DNA: TGTGCCAGCAGCACCCCGACAAGCCGGGGATCGGATACGCAGTATTTT.

For this clone: An end of the junction does not agree with germline; a read error may underlie this. The chain employs TRBV6-6 and TRBJ1-1, with D tentatively TRBD1 (5 bases). The germline gives CDR1 MNHNY, CDR2 SVGAGI (reference sequence). The CDR3 consists of 13 residues. In DNA form, the CDR3 reads TGTGCCAGCAGTTACGGGGGGAACGCTGAAGCTTTCTTT. Protein product: CASSYGGNAEAFF.

The gene calls are TRBV10-1 and TRBJ2-3; no firm D call. The ends were cut back, 2 bases at V and 5 bases at J, with 11 bases in the middle. CDR1 is WNHNN and CDR2 is SYGVQD in the germline V gene (reference sequence). The CDR3 is made up of 14 amino acids. DNA for the CDR3: TGCGCCAGCAGTGAGCTTCCGAGTCGAGATACGCAGTATTTT. It is translated as CASSELPSRDTQYF.

The chain uses TRBV7-3 and TRBJ2-7; perhaps TRBD1 as D (5 bases). The CDR3 extends over 13 amino acids. V lost 3 bases to trimming and J lost 5 bases, with 11 bases between them. CDR1 is SGHTA, CDR2 FQGTGA, per germline. The CDR3 loop reads CASSFTTGNEQYF. The CDR3 DNA reads as TGTGCCAGCAGCTTCACAACAGGCAACGAGCAGTACTTC.

The table lists this clone with a few counts. V and J are TRBV23-1 and TRBJ2-7, with TRBD2 as a possible D gene (5 bases). TRBV23-1 is an ORF; its function is uncertain. V lost 1 base and J 5 bases, leaving 15 bases between the germline ends. The CDR3 is made up of 15 amino acids. CDR3 in amino acids: CASSQYVREKNEQYF. The DNA of the CDR3 is TGCGCCAGCAGTCAATATGTGAGGGAAAAGAACGAGCAGTACTTC.

This rearrangement joins TRBV2 to TRBJ2-1, with TRBD2 identical over 12 bases. J lost 4 bases, V lost 8 bases, and 3 bases had no gene match. The CDR3 consists of 14 residues. Germline lookup yields CDR1 SNHLY and CDR2 FYNNEI. CDR3 sequence reads: CASGGLAGYNEQFF. Written as DNA, the CDR3 is TGTGCCAGCGGGGGACTAGCGGGTTACAATGAGCAGTTCTTC.

V and J are TRBV12-5 and TRBJ1-2; D unclear. CDR1 and CDR2 (germline): LGHNT, FRNRAP. V lost 7 bases and J 8 bases, leaving 14 bases between the germline ends. This CDR3 region has 12 residues. The CDR3 spells CASARAGFGYTF. Written as DNA, the CDR3 is TGTGCTAGTGCTCGGGCGGGATTCGGCTACACCTTC.

This chain connects TRBV9 to TRBJ1-2; no clear D gene. Germline CDR1 is SGDLS and CDR2 is YYNGEE. The CDR3 covers 15 residues. Trimming stripped 3 bases from V and 6 bases from J, with 18 bases between. The CDR3 coding sequence is TGTGCCAGCAGCGCCGAGAGAGGAGGGTTCCATGGCTACACCTTC. Protein sequence: CASSAERGGFHGYTF.

This chain links TRBV7-7 with TRBJ2-3, with 14 bases fitting TRBD2. J was trimmed by 4 bases and V by 5 bases; bases with no gene match: 11. CDR1 and CDR2 from the germline V gene are SSHAT and FNYEAQ (reference sequence). The CDR3 loop spans 18 amino acids. This chain's CDR3 is CASSRLLTSGGASDTQYF. For the CDR3, the DNA is TGTGCCAGCAGCCGGCTCCTGACTAGCGGGGGGGCCTCAGATACGCAGTATTTT. Filled out from reference TRBV7-7 and TRBJ2-3, the complete variable domain reads GAGVSQSPRYKVTKRGQDVTLRCDPISSHATLYWYQQALGQGPEFLTYFNYEAQPDKSGLPSDRFSAERPEGSISTLTIQRTEQRDSAMYRCASSRLLTSGGASDTQYFGPGTRLTVL.

The chain couples TRBV7-3 to TRBJ2-3; tentatively, D is TRBD2 (5 bases). The V end was cut by 5 bases, the J end by 4 bases, with 10 bases between. The CDR3 has 13 amino acids. Germline CDR1 and CDR2: SGHTA and FQGTGA. In nucleotides, the CDR3 is TGTGCCAGCAGCCTGGACTTTTCAGATACGCAGTATTTT. Residues: CASSLDFSDTQYF.

The J gene is TRBJ1-4, the V gene TRBV27, with a tentative D call TRBD1 (5 bases). Germline V lookup: CDR1 MNHEY, CDR2 SMNVEV (reference sequence). Trimming pared 2 bases from V and 4 bases from J, leaving 17 bases between. CDR3 size: 17 residues. The DNA of the CDR3 is TGTGCCAGCAGTTTAGCCTTCCAAGGGGCGGTTAATGAAAAACTGTTTTTT. The encoded protein is CASSLAFQGAVNEKLFF.